This is a list of T cell receptor beta chains from one sample in a study of Graves' ophthalmopathy and Graves' hyperthyroidism. TCRdb itself ran the multiplex PCR reads through MiXCR, one entry per CDR3 protein. The data show 200,000 to 300,000 distinct CDR3 sequences, 40% to 50% seen once. The sequencing input was peripheral blood. Every receptor here comes from an adult man with Graves' ophthalmopathy. The CDR3 runs from the conserved cysteine through the conserved F or W. The order of the fields is D gene, J gene, V gene, clone size, CDR3 DNA, CDR3 protein. D genes are given only for firm matches. Clone size is shown for a subset of rows, as once, few, many or a class of expanded clone.

d_call: NA
j_call: TRBJ1-6
v_call: TRBV7-8
clone_size: few
cdr3_nt: TGTGCCAGCAGCCCCGGGAGGCATTCATCCCTCCACTTT
cdr3_aa: CASSPGRHSSLHF

d_call: NA
j_call: TRBJ1-2
v_call: TRBV7-6
clone_size: few
cdr3_nt: TGTGCCAGCAGCCCCCTAGGGTTAGGGGCGGACTATGGCTACACCTTC
cdr3_aa: CASSPLGLGADYGYTF

d_call: NA
j_call: TRBJ2-5
v_call: TRBV6-5
clone_size: NA
cdr3_nt: TGTGCCAGCAGTTACTCAGCAACAGAGCAAGAGACCCAGTACTTC
cdr3_aa: CASSYSATEQETQYF

d_call: NA
j_call: TRBJ2-5
v_call: TRBV12-3/TRBV12-4
clone_size: NA
cdr3_nt: TGTGCCAGCAGTCCCGGGACCGCGGGACCCCGGGAGACCCAGTACTTC
cdr3_aa: CASSPGTAGPRETQYF

d_call: TRBD1
j_call: TRBJ1-2
v_call: TRBV5-1
clone_size: NA
cdr3_nt: TGCGCCAGCAGCCTCCGACAAGGGACAGGGAGCGATGGCTACACCTTC
cdr3_aa: CASSLRQGTGSDGYTF

d_call: NA
j_call: TRBJ1-1
v_call: TRBV5-1
clone_size: once
cdr3_nt: TGCGCCAGCAGCTTGGGAGGGGGTCCCACTGAAGCTTTCTTT
cdr3_aa: CASSLGGGPTEAFF

d_call: NA
j_call: TRBJ1-2
v_call: TRBV10-3
clone_size: many
cdr3_nt: TGTGCCATCAGTGTCCCATCCGAGGCCCTTAACTATGGCTACACCTTC
cdr3_aa: CAISVPSEALNYGYTF

d_call: NA
j_call: TRBJ1-5
v_call: TRBV10-3
clone_size: few
cdr3_nt: TGTGCCAGCAGTGAAGTTGGGATTGTGGGGAATCAGCCCCAGCATTTT
cdr3_aa: CASSEVGIVGNQPQHF

d_call: NA
j_call: TRBJ1-5
v_call: TRBV9
clone_size: few
cdr3_nt: TGTGCCAGCAGCGCCGATGGTGTTAGCAATCAGCCCCAGCATTTT
cdr3_aa: CASSADGVSNQPQHF

d_call: TRBD1
j_call: TRBJ1-1
v_call: TRBV29-1
clone_size: many
cdr3_nt: TGCAGCGTTGTAAAAGGACAGGGCACTGAAGCTTTCTTT
cdr3_aa: CSVVKGQGTEAFF

d_call: NA
j_call: TRBJ2-2
v_call: TRBV7-9
clone_size: NA
cdr3_nt: TGCGCCAGCAGCCAAGAAGGTGCAGGGGCTCTGCACACCGGGGAGCTGTTTTTT
cdr3_aa: CASSQEGAGALHTGELFF

d_call: NA
j_call: TRBJ1-6
v_call: TRBV27
clone_size: NA
cdr3_nt: TGTGCCAGCAGGGCAGGGAATTCACCCCTCCACTTT
cdr3_aa: CASRAGNSPLHF

d_call: TRBD1
j_call: TRBJ2-7
v_call: TRBV12-3/TRBV12-4
clone_size: NA
cdr3_nt: TGTGCCAGCACCCGACTCCAGGGGGCTGGCTACGAGCAGTACTTC
cdr3_aa: CASTRLQGAGYEQYF

d_call: TRBD1
j_call: TRBJ1-1
v_call: TRBV2
clone_size: few
cdr3_nt: TGTGCCAGCACAGGGACAGGGGTAGTAAACACTGAAGCTTTCTTT
cdr3_aa: CASTGTGVVNTEAFF

d_call: NA
j_call: TRBJ1-5
v_call: TRBV2
clone_size: NA
cdr3_nt: TGTGCCAGCAGTGAAGGCAGGATGGGTCAGCCCCAGCATTTT
cdr3_aa: CASSEGRMGQPQHF

d_call: NA
j_call: TRBJ2-2
v_call: TRBV9
clone_size: NA
cdr3_nt: TGTGCCAGCAGCCAAGATCTACCCGGGGAGCTGTTTTTT
cdr3_aa: CASSQDLPGELFF

d_call: TRBD1
j_call: TRBJ2-7
v_call: TRBV10-3
clone_size: NA
cdr3_nt: TGTGCCATCAGTTACTCGGGACAGAGCTACGAGCAGTACTTC
cdr3_aa: CAISYSGQSYEQYF

d_call: NA
j_call: TRBJ2-7
v_call: TRBV5-1
clone_size: few
cdr3_nt: TGCGCCAGCAGCCCGGAAGGTCTCCAGCTAAACTACGAGCAGTACTTC
cdr3_aa: CASSPEGLQLNYEQYF

d_call: NA
j_call: TRBJ2-7
v_call: TRBV20-1
clone_size: NA
cdr3_nt: TGCAGTGCTCAGAACGACAGGAACTCCTACGAGCAGTACTTC
cdr3_aa: CSAQNDRNSYEQYF

d_call: NA
j_call: TRBJ1-1
v_call: TRBV29-1
clone_size: few
cdr3_nt: TGCAGCGTGGAGGGTATTAGGAACACTGAAGCTTTCTTT
cdr3_aa: CSVEGIRNTEAFF

d_call: TRBD1
j_call: TRBJ1-5
v_call: TRBV5-1
clone_size: NA
cdr3_nt: TGCGCCAGCAGCCCCGGGACAGGGGAAGGTCAGCCCCAGCATTTT
cdr3_aa: CASSPGTGEGQPQHF